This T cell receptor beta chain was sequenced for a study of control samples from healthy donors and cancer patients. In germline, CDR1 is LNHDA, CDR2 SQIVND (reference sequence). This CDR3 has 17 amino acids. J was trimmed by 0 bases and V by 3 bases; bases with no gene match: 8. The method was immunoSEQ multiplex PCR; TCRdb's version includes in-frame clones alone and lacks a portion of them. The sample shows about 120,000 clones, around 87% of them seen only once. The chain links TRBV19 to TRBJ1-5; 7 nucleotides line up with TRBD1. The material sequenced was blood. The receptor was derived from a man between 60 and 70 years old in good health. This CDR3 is CASSIWDSLNSNQPQHF. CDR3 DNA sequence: TGTGCCAGTAGTATTTGGGACAGCCTTAATAGCAATCAGCCCCAGCATTTT. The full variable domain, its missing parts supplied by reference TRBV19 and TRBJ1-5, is DGGITQSPKYLFRKEGQNVTLSCEQNLNHDAMYWYRQDPGQGLRLIYYSQIVNDFQKGDIAEGYSVSREKKESFPLTVTSAQKNPTAFYLCASSIWDSLNSNQPQHFGDGTRLSIL.